This T cell receptor (beta chain) derives from a study of sequential checkpoint blockade in melanoma. Study summary: Patients were randomized 1:1 to nivolumab-then-ipilimumab or ipilimumab-then-nivolumab first-line.

V shed 6 bases, J shed 2 bases, and the junction held 0 bases outside the gene matches. The CDR3 totals 13 residues. Germline values: CDR1 SGHVS, CDR2 FQNEAQ. Profiled with immunoSEQ multiplex PCR; TCRdb holds only in-frame clones, not every one. This table holds 30,000 to 40,000 clones, 88% found once. Treatment reported: randomized to nivolumab then ipilimumab (arm A) or the reverse (arm B). The sequence derives from a human donor with melanoma. The V call is TRBV7-8, the J call TRBJ2-7; 11 bases line up with TRBD2. Sequences were derived from CD8+ T cells sorted from blood (inferred from file names), sampled from a patient given nivolumab and ipilimumab in sequence. The CDR3 DNA sequence: TGTGCCAGCAGGGGACTAGCGGCCTACGAGCAGTACTTC. Translation: CASRGLAAYEQYF.